This T cell receptor beta chain was profiled in a study of blood T cell repertoires in COVID-19. Study-level information: Sample material is recorded as cDNA or gDNA derived from T cells, B-cell-depleted T cells, or PBMCs.

Clones were read by immunoSEQ multiplex PCR, and TCRdb kept only the in-frame ones, dropping some. In the table there are roughly 120,000 clones, nearly 90% of which are singletons. The CDR3 extends over 15 amino acids. CDR1 is MNHEY and CDR2 is SVGEGT in the germline V gene. V lost 4 bases, J lost 5 bases, and 17 bases lay in between. What was sequenced was peripheral blood. The rearrangement links TRBV6-2 or TRBV6-3 to TRBJ1-1, with D tentatively TRBD1 (6 bases). The clonotype was recovered from a woman aged 55-69 years with COVID-19, enrolled during active disease. The CDR3 here is CASSLHLYRVTEAFF. The CDR3 nucleotides read TGTGCCAGCAGTTTACATCTTTACAGGGTTACTGAAGCTTTCTTT.